This T cell receptor beta chain was identified during a study of blood T cell repertoires in COVID-19. The CDR3 is made up of 15 amino acids. Trimming removed 0 bases from V and 5 bases from J, with 13 bases in between. Germline V gives CDR1 MGHRA, CDR2 YSYEKL. Libraries were prepared by immunoSEQ multiplex PCR; TCRdb keeps only in-frame clonotypes and omits some of them. Of approximately 250,000 clones in the sample, 65% to 85% are singletons; the top ten hold roughly 1.4%. The sequenced material came from peripheral blood. This TCR came from a woman between 35 and 50 years old who had recovered from COVID-19. The V gene is TRBV4-1, the J gene TRBJ1-2, with D maybe TRBD1 (6 bases). CDR3 sequence reads: CASSQDRGGSYGYTF. CDR3 nucleotides: TGCGCCAGCAGCCAAGATAGGGGGGGCAGTTATGGCTACACCTTC.